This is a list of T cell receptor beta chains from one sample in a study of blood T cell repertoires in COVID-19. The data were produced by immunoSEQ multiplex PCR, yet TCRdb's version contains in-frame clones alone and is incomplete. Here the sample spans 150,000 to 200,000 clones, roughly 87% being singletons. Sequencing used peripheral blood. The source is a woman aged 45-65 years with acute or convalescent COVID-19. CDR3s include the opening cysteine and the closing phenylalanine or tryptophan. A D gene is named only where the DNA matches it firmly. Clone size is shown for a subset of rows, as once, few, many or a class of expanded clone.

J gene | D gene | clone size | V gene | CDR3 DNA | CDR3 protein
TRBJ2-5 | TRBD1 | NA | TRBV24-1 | TGTGCCACCAGTGATTCCAGGGACAGGGGAGGGGAGACCCAGTACTTC | CATSDSRDRGGETQYF
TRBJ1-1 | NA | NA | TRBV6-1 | TGTGCCAGCAGTGAAAGTAGGGGTGTCGGCACTGAAGCTTTCTTT | CASSESRGVGTEAFF
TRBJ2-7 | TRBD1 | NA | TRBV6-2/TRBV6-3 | TGTGCCAGCAGTTACTCGAAAGACAGGGGCTACGAGCAGTACTTC | CASSYSKDRGYEQYF
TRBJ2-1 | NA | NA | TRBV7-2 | TGTGCCAGCAGTCGGTGGTTGGATGAGCAGTTCTTC | CASSRWLDEQFF
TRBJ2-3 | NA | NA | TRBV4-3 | TGCGCCAGCAGCCAAGATGAGGGAGTCACAGATACGCAGTATTTT | CASSQDEGVTDTQYF
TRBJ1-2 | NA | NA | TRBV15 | TGTGCCACCAGCAGAGATTCAGGAGGAGGCTATGGCTACACCTTC | CATSRDSGGGYGYTF
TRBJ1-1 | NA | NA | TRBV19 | TGTGCCAGTAGTGAACAATTGAACACTGAAGCTTTCTTT | CASSEQLNTEAFF
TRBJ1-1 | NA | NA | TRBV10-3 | TGTGCCATCAGTCGGGGATGGGATGAAGCTTTCTTT | CAISRGWDEAFF
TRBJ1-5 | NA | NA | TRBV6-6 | TGTGCCAGCAGTAAGAACGATGTGCCGATAGCCCAGCATTTT | CASSKNDVPIAQHF
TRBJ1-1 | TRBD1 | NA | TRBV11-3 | TGTGCCAGCAGCAAACAGGGGGAGAACACTGAAGCTTTCTTT | CASSKQGENTEAFF
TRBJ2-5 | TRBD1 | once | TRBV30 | TGTGCCTGGACGACAGGGGGGCAAGAGACCCAGTACTTC | CAWTTGGQETQYF
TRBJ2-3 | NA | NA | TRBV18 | TGTGCCAGCTCACCACCGCGAAATACGCAGTATTTT | CASSPPRNTQYF
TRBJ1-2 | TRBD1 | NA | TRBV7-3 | TGTGCCAGCAGCCCCAGACAGGGCGGAGGCTACACCTTC | CASSPRQGGGYTF
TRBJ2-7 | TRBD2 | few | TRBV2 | TGTGCCAGCAGCGGGGGGGAATCCTACGAGCAGTACTTC | CASSGGESYEQYF
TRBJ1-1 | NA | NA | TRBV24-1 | TGTGCCACCAGTGATCAGTCTCCTGAAGCTTTCTTT | CATSDQSPEAFF
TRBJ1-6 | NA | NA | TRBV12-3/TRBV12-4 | TGTGCCAGCAGTTTAGCGGCTTCACCCCTCCACTTT | CASSLAASPLHF
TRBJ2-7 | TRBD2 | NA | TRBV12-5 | TGTGCTAGTGGTGGGGTCACTAGCGGGAGTTCCTACGAGCAGTACTTC | CASGGVTSGSSYEQYF
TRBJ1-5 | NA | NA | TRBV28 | TGTGCCAGCAGTTTACAAAGCGCGGGTCAGCCCCAGCATTTT | CASSLQSAGQPQHF
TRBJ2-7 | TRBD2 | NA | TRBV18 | TGTGCCAGCTCACCAGGACTAGCGGGAGGAGGGGCCTACGAGCAGTACTTC | CASSPGLAGGGAYEQYF
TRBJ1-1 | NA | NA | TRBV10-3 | TGTGCCATCAGTGAGTCGCCGGGGAAGGGGAACACTGAAGCTTTCTTT | CAISESPGKGNTEAFF
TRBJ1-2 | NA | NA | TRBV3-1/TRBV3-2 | TGTGCCAGCAGCCAAGTGTCTCATGGCTACACCTTC | CASSQVSHGYTF
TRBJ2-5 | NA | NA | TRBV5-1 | TGCGCCAGCAGCTTGACAGGGCGAGAGACCCAGTACTTC | CASSLTGRETQYF